Each of the 25 T cell receptor beta chains below was sequenced from the same sample in a study of chemoradiotherapy in HPV16-positive cancers (dated by TCRdb to 2022 to 2024). Library preparation employed the immunoSEQ multiplex PCR assay. Drawn from immuneACCESS, this table holds only the in-frame rearrangements with V and J called that TCRdb kept. Clones are partly lost; checked studies trace under half to an unresolved V gene and leave the rest unexplained. The sample table holds 8,500 to 9,000 clones, of which 85% to 90% were seen once. Just over 3.5% of the sample is taken by the ten largest. Here the sequenced sample was blood, taken from a patient who underwent chemoradiotherapy. Receptor source: a human donor with HPV-associated anogenital cancer.

The chain uses TRBV28 and TRBJ1-5; 7 bases are shared with TRBD1. The CDR3 sequence is 15 residues long. The ends lost 5 bases at V and 0 bases at J; junction bases unmatched: 4. Germline CDR1 reads MDHEN; CDR2 reads SYDVKM. The CDR3 spells CASSQTGSSNQPQHF. CDR3 DNA: TGTGCCAGCAGTCAGACAGGGTCTAGCAATCAGCCCCAGCATTTT.

The chain carries TRBV25-1 and TRBJ2-1, with D unclear. The V and J ends lost 6 bases and 8 bases respectively, with 14 bases between them. The CDR3 is 13 amino acids. Germline V CDR1 and CDR2: MGHDK, SYGVNS. The CDR3 nucleotides read TGTGCCAGCAGGGGGAACGATTGGGATGAGCAGTTCTTC. It is translated as CASRGNDWDEQFF.

The J gene is TRBJ2-7, the V gene TRBV25-1; D is perhaps TRBD2 (6 bases). V was clipped by 1 base and J by 0 bases, with 13 bases between them. The CDR3 length is 16 residues. Germline V gene lookup returns CDR1 MGHDK and CDR2 SYGVNS. CDR3 in DNA: TGTGCCAGCAGTGAATTCGGAGTAGCGGACTCCTACGAGCAGTACTTC. This encodes CASSEFGVADSYEQYF.

The chain combines TRBV11-3 with TRBJ2-5, with D possibly being TRBD2 (5 bases). Germline V gives CDR1 SGHNT, CDR2 YENEEA. The CDR3 spans 15 residues. With 1 base removed from V and 5 bases from J, the gap between germline ends came to 14 bases. The CDR3 sequence: CASSLGVTRGETQYF. CDR3 nucleotides: TGTGCCAGCAGCTTAGGGGTTACACGAGGGGAGACCCAGTACTTC. The full variable domain, with the rest looked up from reference TRBV11-3 and TRBJ2-5, is EAGVVQSPRYKIIEKKQPVAFWCNPISGHNTLYWYLQNLGQGPELLIRYENEEAVDDSQLPKDRFSAERLKGVDSTLKIQPAELGDSAVYLCASSLGVTRGETQYFGPGTRLLVL.

The gene calls are TRBV7-9 and TRBJ2-2; tentatively, D is TRBD2 (5 bases). Trimming shortened V by 3 bases and J by 1 base, and 6 bases separated the two germline ends. The CDR3 is made up of 14 amino acids. Germline assignment: CDR1 SEHNR and CDR2 FQNEAQ (reference sequence). CDR3 coding DNA: TGTGCCAGCAGCTTCGAGGGGAACACCGGGGAGCTGTTTTTT. Translating it yields CASSFEGNTGELFF.

This clone occurred once. DNA of the CDR3: TGTGCCAGCAGATTCCCCCGGGACAGCCCTGGAAACACCATATATTTT. This gives the protein CASRFPRDSPGNTIYF. The chain employs TRBV7-9 and TRBJ1-3; 7 nucleotides match TRBD1. The CDR3 sequence is 16 residues long. CDR1 and CDR2 (germline): SEHNR, FQNEAQ (reference sequence). J gave up 2 bases and V 6 bases, and 10 bases lay outside the gene matches.

The chain joins TRBV2 to TRBJ1-6, with D unclear. The CDR3 spans 13 residues. The V end lost 6 bases, the J end lost 9 bases, and 12 bases lay between the germline ends. The germline gives CDR1 SNHLY, CDR2 FYNNEI. The CDR3 region is CASRAGQGSPLHF. CDR3 DNA: TGTGCCAGCAGAGCCGGGCAAGGTTCACCCCTCCACTTT.

The chain couples TRBV11-3 to TRBJ2-5; D unclear. The germline V gene encodes CDR1 SGHNT and CDR2 YENEEA. With 5 bases removed from V and 7 bases from J, the gap between germline ends came to 14 bases. The CDR3 is made up of 13 amino acids. In nucleotides, the CDR3 is TGTGCCAGCAGCCAGCTCGGGCTGGGGACCCAGTACTTC. This gives the protein CASSQLGLGTQYF. Full variable domain (rest looked up from reference TRBV11-3 and TRBJ2-5): EAGVVQSPRYKIIEKKQPVAFWCNPISGHNTLYWYLQNLGQGPELLIRYENEEAVDDSQLPKDRFSAERLKGVDSTLKIQPAELGDSAVYLCASSQLGLGTQYFGPGTRLLVL.

The gene calls are TRBV15 and TRBJ1-2; perhaps TRBD1 as D (5 bases). Between the trimmed V and J ends, which lost 8 bases and 1 base, there was a span of 11 bases. The CDR3 has 13 amino acids. The germline gives CDR1 LNHNV, CDR2 YYDKDF (reference sequence). CDR3 coding DNA: TGTGCCACCGCAGGGAACCGTAACTATGGCTACACCTTC. Its protein is CATAGNRNYGYTF.

This clone appeared a single time. This sequence joins TRBV19 and TRBJ1-6; D is unclear. The CDR3 runs 13 residues. From germline, CDR1 is LNHDA and CDR2 SQIVND (reference sequence). Trimming took 6 bases from V and 7 from J, leaving 10 bases between them. The DNA for the CDR3 is TGTGCCAGTAGCCCCTCAGGAAATTCACCCCTCCACTTT. It specifies CASSPSGNSPLHF.

The CDR3 region is CASSLVGGNEKLFF. CDR3 nucleotides: TGCGCCAGCAGCTTGGTAGGGGGTAACGAAAAACTGTTTTTT. The J gene is TRBJ1-4, the V gene TRBV5-1, with D perhaps matching TRBD1 (6 bases). The CDR3 loop spans 14 amino acids. CDR1 SGHRS and CDR2 YFSETQ come from the germline V gene. Between the trimmed V and J ends, which lost 0 bases and 8 bases, there was a span of 11 bases.

The rearrangement joins TRBV5-4 to TRBJ1-3; a possible D gene is TRBD1 (5 bases). Germline values: CDR1 SGHNT, CDR2 YYREEE (reference sequence). V lost 4 bases and J lost 2, with 10 bases in between. The length of the CDR3 is 14 residues. CDR3: CASSLGTAGNTIYF. In DNA, the CDR3 is TGTGCCAGCAGCCTAGGGACGGCTGGAAACACCATATATTTT.

The chain recombines TRBV13 with TRBJ1-2; the match to TRBD1 covers 12 bases. The V gene's germline CDR1 is PRHDT and CDR2 FYEKMQ (reference sequence). J gave up 8 bases and V 5 bases, and 6 bases lay outside the gene matches. The CDR3 covers 14 residues. The CDR3, as DNA: TGTGCCAGCAGCCAGGGACAGGGGGCGATCGGCTACACCTTC. Amino acids: CASSQGQGAIGYTF.

The rearrangement uses TRBV11-2 and TRBJ2-7, with TRBD1 as a possible D gene (7 bases). Per the germline V gene, CDR1 is SGHAT and CDR2 is FQNNGV. The V and J ends lost 4 bases and 3 bases respectively, with 22 bases between them. The CDR3 totals 17 residues. The CDR3 loop is CASSSYKTGDGGYEQYF. In nucleotides, the CDR3 is TGTGCCAGCAGCTCCTATAAAACAGGGGACGGGGGCTACGAGCAGTACTTC. The complete variable domain, with remaining parts taken from reference TRBV11-2 and TRBJ2-7, reads EAGVAQSPRYKIIEKRQSVAFWCNPISGHATLYWYQQILGQGPKLLIQFQNNGVVDDSQLPKDRFSAERLKGVDSTLKIQPAKLEDSAVYLCASSSYKTGDGGYEQYFGPGTRLTVT.

This rearrangement joins TRBV11-2 to TRBJ1-2; no firm D call. The germline CDR1 and CDR2 sequences are SGHAT and FQNNGV. Trimming shortened V by 1 base and J by 2 bases, and 8 bases separated the two germline ends. The CDR3 runs to 14 residues. CDR3 residues: CASSLGAANYGYTF. CDR3 sequence (DNA): TGTGCCAGCAGCTTAGGTGCGGCAAACTATGGCTACACCTTC.

This chain connects TRBV11-2 to TRBJ2-1; no firm D call. CDR3 length equals 19 residues. Trimming left V 3 bases short and J 6 bases short, with 27 bases between. CDR1 and CDR2 (germline): SGHAT, FQNNGV. The CDR3 region is CASSLRVSLASLPSNEQFF. The CDR3 DNA reads as TGTGCCAGCAGCTTGAGAGTGTCCTTAGCTTCCCTCCCCAGCAATGAGCAGTTCTTC. Together with reference TRBV11-2 and TRBJ2-1, the CDR3 gives the full variable domain: EAGVAQSPRYKIIEKRQSVAFWCNPISGHATLYWYQQILGQGPKLLIQFQNNGVVDDSQLPKDRFSAERLKGVDSTLKIQPAKLEDSAVYLCASSLRVSLASLPSNEQFFGPGTRLTVL.

The chain recombines TRBV6-6 with TRBJ2-2, with a weak D call TRBD1 (6 bases). Trimming stripped 8 bases from V and 4 bases from J, with 11 bases between. Germline CDR1 reads MNHNY; CDR2 reads SVGAGI (reference sequence). The CDR3 is 13 residues long. The CDR3 DNA follows: TGTGCCAGCGCACAGGGTCCCACCGGGGAGCTGTTTTTT. Translating gives CASAQGPTGELFF.

The chain couples TRBV5-5 to TRBJ2-1; D is unresolved. Germline lookup yields CDR1 SGHKS and CDR2 YYEKEE (reference sequence). This CDR3 region has 13 residues. Trimming stripped 4 bases from V and 9 bases from J, with 14 bases between. The CDR3 is CASSTYPVSEQFF. The CDR3 nucleotides read TGTGCCAGCAGCACCTACCCCGTCAGTGAGCAGTTCTTC.

This chain joins TRBV30 and TRBJ1-6; tentative D call: TRBD1 (5 bases). Trimming shortened V by 1 base and J by 5 bases, and 6 bases separated the two germline ends. The CDR3 totals 13 residues. Germline CDR1 is GTSNPN and CDR2 is SVGIG (reference sequence). The CDR3 DNA follows: TGTGCCTGGAGTGAGACAGATAATTCACCCCTCCACTTT. Protein product: CAWSETDNSPLHF.

The chain carries TRBV5-1 and TRBJ2-2; D is ambiguous. Deletions cut 0 bases from V and 6 bases from J, with 6 bases between. This CDR3 is built from 13 residues. The germline V gene has CDR1 SGHRS and CDR2 YFSETQ. DNA for the CDR3: TGCGCCAGCAGCTTGGATCAGGCCGGGGAGCTGTTTTTT. Its protein product is CASSLDQAGELFF.

This chain joins TRBV19 and TRBJ2-3; D possibly corresponds to TRBD2 (6 bases). This CDR3 has 12 amino acids. CDR1 and CDR2 from the germline V gene are LNHDA and SQIVND (reference sequence). Trimming took 6 bases from V and 12 from J, leaving 16 bases between them. CDR3 nucleotide sequence: TGTGCCAGTAGGATCGGGACTCTAAAACAGTATTTT. It encodes CASRIGTLKQYF.

The J gene is TRBJ2-7, the V gene TRBV7-9; D might be TRBD1 (5 bases). Germline CDR1 SEHNR, CDR2 FQNEAQ (reference sequence). Deletions cut 5 bases from V and 4 bases from J, with 15 bases between. The CDR3 is 14 residues long. In DNA form, the CDR3 reads TGTGCCAGCAGCCCCGTTCAGGGAACATACGAGCAGTACTTC. It translates to CASSPVQGTYEQYF.

The gene calls are TRBV29-1 and TRBJ1-4; 9 bases are a match to TRBD1. This CDR3 is built from 13 residues. CDR1 is SQVTM and CDR2 is ANQGSEA in the germline V gene. V trimming: 4 bases; J trimming: 4 bases; junction bases outside the gene matches: 1. The CDR3 DNA is TGCAGCGTTGTGGGACAGGGTAATGAAAAACTGTTTTTT. Translating it yields CSVVGQGNEKLFF. The variable domain in full, with the rest retrieved from reference TRBV29-1 and TRBJ1-4, is SAVISQKPSRDICQRGTSLTIQCQVDSQVTMMFWYRQQPGQSLTLIATANQGSEATYESGFVIDKFPISRPNLTFSTLTVSNMSPEDSSIYLCSVVGQGNEKLFFGSGTQLSVL.

J is TRBJ1-5 and V is TRBV18; no reliable D call. CDR1 is KGHSH, CDR2 LQKENI, per germline. The V end lost 4 bases, the J end lost 2 bases, and 9 bases lay between the germline ends. The CDR3 totals 14 residues. CDR3 DNA sequence: TGTGCCAGCTCACAGGGTACGGGCAATCAGCCCCAGCATTTT. Translated: CASSQGTGNQPQHF.

This rearrangement joins TRBV5-1 to TRBJ1-5; 7 bases agree with TRBD1. J was trimmed by 0 bases and V by 4 bases; bases with no gene match: 7. This CDR3 is 16 amino acids long. Germline V lookup: CDR1 SGHRS, CDR2 YFSETQ. This chain's CDR3 is CASSPGQPNSNQPQHF. For the CDR3, the DNA is TGCGCCAGCAGCCCGGGACAGCCTAATAGCAATCAGCCCCAGCATTTT.